The 32 T cell receptor beta chains given below trace back to one sample, sequenced in a study of response to subunit inactivated influenza vaccine. TCRdb analysed the RT-PCR reads with MiXCR anew, one entry per CDR3 protein. The sample holds 530,000 or so distinct CDR3 sequences, over 9.5% seen once. The sample here was PBMCs from blood, taken on the day of vaccination. Source of these receptors: a man aged 45-65 years who received an inactivated influenza vaccine.

This clonotype was counted a few times. Relative to the germline gene, one junction end is altered; a read error may explain this. The rearrangement uses TRBV7-7 and TRBJ2-5, with TRBD1 identical over 8 bases. The CDR3 has 16 residues. Germline V gives CDR1 SSHAT, CDR2 FNYEAQ (reference sequence). The CDR3 reads CASSSSGQGHQETQYF. The DNA for the CDR3 is TGTGCTAGCAGCTCTTCCGGACAGGGTCATCAAGAGACCCAGTACTTC.

CDR3 in amino acids: CSAHRSSYEQYF. DNA of the CDR3: TGCAGTGCTCACAGGAGCTCCTACGAGCAGTACTTC. This sequence joins TRBV20-1 and TRBJ2-7, with a tentative D call TRBD1 (5 bases). The length of the CDR3 is 12 residues. V was cut by 5 bases and J by 0 bases, with 8 bases left in between. Germline CDR1 DFQATT, CDR2 SNEGSKA (reference sequence).

This clonotype was counted at least ten times. The J gene is TRBJ1-5, the V gene TRBV12-3 or TRBV12-4; unclear D gene. The CDR3 loop spans 14 amino acids. V was clipped by 4 bases and J by 2 bases, with 9 bases between them. CDR3 coding DNA: TGTGCCAGCAGTTATGCCGCGGGCAATCAGCCCCAGCATTTT. Encoded protein: CASSYAAGNQPQHF.

CDR3 sequence: CASSQVLRVRTSYEQYF. The CDR3 DNA reads as TGCGCCAGCAGCCAAGTGCTTAGAGTCAGGACCTCCTACGAGCAGTACTTC. The chain couples TRBV4-1 to TRBJ2-7; no clear D gene. Germline loops: CDR1 MGHRA, CDR2 YSYEKL. The CDR3 runs 17 residues. Trimming removed 1 base from V and 0 bases from J, with 16 bases in between.

This clonotype was picked up a small number of times. The CDR3: CASSYTQGSGSIGNTQYF. CDR3 DNA: TGTGCCAGCAGTTACACTCAGGGTAGCGGGAGTATTGGAAATACGCAGTATTTT. This rearrangement joins TRBV6-5 to TRBJ2-3, with 9 nucleotides matching TRBD2. The germline V gene has CDR1 MNHEY and CDR2 SVGAGI. The CDR3 length is 18 residues. The V and J ends lost 2 bases and 7 bases, in that order; junction bases with no gene match: 16.

The J gene is TRBJ2-5, the V gene TRBV19, with 7 nucleotides matching TRBD2. This CDR3 has 15 residues. CDR1 and CDR2 (germline): LNHDA, SQIVND (reference sequence). J gave up 3 bases and V 5 bases, and 9 bases lay outside the gene matches. For the CDR3, the DNA is TGTGCCAGTAGTTTCGGGGGGTCCAACAAAGAGACCCAGTACTTC. This encodes CASSFGGSNKETQYF.

Note on this clonotype: The conserved phenylalanine or tryptophan is not found at the CDR3 terminus, so this likely reflects a read error. The chain couples TRBV5-1 to TRBJ2-1; D gene unclear. CDR3 size: 13 residues. CDR1 is SGHRS and CDR2 is YFSETQ in the germline V gene. Trimming took 5 bases from V and 0 from J, leaving 6 bases between them. The CDR3 nucleotides read TGCGCCAGCAGGGCGGCCTCCTACAATGAGCAGTTCCTC. This codes for CASRAASYNEQFL.

This CDR3 reads CASIRGRNEQFF. CDR3 coding DNA: TGTGCCAGTATTAGGGGGCGGAATGAGCAGTTCTTC. The gene calls are TRBV25-1 and TRBJ2-1; TRBD1 agrees at 7 bases. Germline trimming cut 9 bases from V and 7 bases from J; bases unmatched to any gene: 6. This CDR3 spans 12 amino acids. Looked up from germline, CDR1 is MGHDK and CDR2 is SYGVNS.

A few counts support this clonotype. The V and J genes are TRBV20-1 and TRBJ2-4; weak D call: TRBD1 (5 bases). There are 15 residues in the CDR3. Trimming stripped 6 bases from V and 3 bases from J, with 18 bases between. Germline CDR1 reads DFQATT; CDR2 reads SNEGSKA (reference sequence). CDR3 in amino acids: CSATNIGHGKNIQYF. CDR3 DNA: TGCAGTGCAACGAATATCGGACATGGCAAAAACATTCAGTACTTC.

In this sample, this clonotype turned up many times. V is TRBV5-6 and J is TRBJ2-2, with D perhaps TRBD1 (5 bases). V was trimmed by 2 bases and J by 1 base, leaving 12 bases between them. CDR1 and CDR2 from the germline V gene are SGHDT and YYEEEE. This CDR3 is 16 amino acids long. The CDR3 DNA sequence: TGTGCCAGCAGCTTTCAGGGAAGTGGGAACACCGGGGAGCTGTTTTTT. Translated, it gives CASSFQGSGNTGELFF.

This clonotype came up a few times. The J gene is TRBJ2-5, the V gene TRBV29-1; D remains ambiguous. Germline CDR1 is SQVTM and CDR2 is ANQGSEA. This CDR3 has 11 residues. V lost 7 bases to trimming and J lost 2 bases, with 8 bases between them. CDR3 region: CSAGEQETQYF. CDR3 DNA: TGCAGCGCAGGAGAACAAGAGACCCAGTACTTC.

The sample holds a few counts of this clonotype. The chain uses TRBV7-6 and TRBJ2-2; D is ambiguous. The CDR3 is 13 amino acids. From germline, CDR1 is SGHVS and CDR2 FNYEAQ. Trimming stripped 5 bases from V and 7 bases from J, with 11 bases between. The CDR3: CASSGYGNGELFF. CDR3 coding DNA: TGTGCCAGCAGCGGGTATGGTAACGGGGAGCTGTTTTTT.

In its sample, this clonotype was seen many times. V is TRBV7-9 and J is TRBJ1-6; the D gene is possibly TRBD1 (5 bases). The V end was cut by 4 bases, the J end by 6 bases, with 10 bases between. Germline CDR1 and CDR2: SEHNR and FQNEAQ (reference sequence). This CDR3 is 14 amino acids long. The CDR3 is CASSSGTANSPLHF. The CDR3 DNA reads TGTGCCAGCAGCTCGGGGACGGCTAATTCACCCCTCCACTTT.

The rearrangement joins TRBV20-1 to TRBJ2-7; tentatively, D is TRBD2 (6 bases). In germline, CDR1 is DFQATT, CDR2 SNEGSKA (reference sequence). V shed 1 base and J shed 7 bases, with 20 bases lying between them. This CDR3 comprises 15 residues. This CDR3 is CSARGAGWSGAEQYF. The CDR3 DNA sequence: TGCAGTGCTAGAGGGGCGGGGTGGTCGGGAGCAGAGCAGTACTTC.

This clonotype occurred a few times. The chain joins TRBV6-1 to TRBJ1-4; no clear D. The CDR3 sequence is 17 residues long. The germline CDR1 and CDR2 sequences are MNHNS and SASEGT. Trimming pared 6 bases from V and 3 bases from J, leaving 20 bases between. The CDR3 loop reads CASRKSRLIRSNEKLFF. The DNA of the CDR3 is TGTGCCAGCAGAAAGTCCCGCCTGATAAGGTCTAATGAAAAACTGTTTTTT.

J is TRBJ1-2 and V is TRBV6-5; a possible D gene is TRBD1 (5 bases). V was trimmed by 2 bases and J by 8 bases, leaving 15 bases between them. CDR3 length equals 14 residues. Germline values: CDR1 MNHEY, CDR2 SVGAGI. The CDR3 spells CASSYHGASLGYTF. The CDR3 bases are TGTGCCAGCAGTTACCACGGGGCGTCTCTGGGCTACACCTTC.

This clonotype came up a few times. The CDR3 spells CASSYDATGNSPLHF. The CDR3, as DNA: TGTGCCAGCAGTTACGACGCTACAGGGAATTCACCCCTCCACTTT. The chain combines TRBV12-3 or TRBV12-4 with TRBJ1-6, with D possibly being TRBD1 (6 bases). Trimming removed 4 bases at V and 7 bases at J, with 14 bases between. There are 15 residues in the CDR3.

The chain employs TRBV6-1 and TRBJ2-3; 12 positions agree with TRBD1. This CDR3 is 17 amino acids long. From germline, CDR1 is MNHNS and CDR2 SASEGT. Unmatched junction bases numbered 12, after V lost 6 bases and J lost 5 bases. The CDR3 DNA reads as TGTGCCAGCAGCCCTACTGGGACAGGGGGCTATAGAGATACGCAGTATTTT. Amino acid sequence: CASSPTGTGGYRDTQYF.

This clonotype was recorded at least ten times. This chain connects TRBV7-2 to TRBJ2-1, with D hard to call. From germline, CDR1 is SGHTA and CDR2 FQGNSA. This CDR3 is 12 amino acids long. Deletions cut 2 bases from V and 7 bases from J, with 6 bases between. The CDR3 coding sequence is TGTGCCAGCAGCTTAAGGGTAAATGAGCAGTTCTTC. It yields the protein CASSLRVNEQFF.

The rearrangement links TRBV10-3 to TRBJ2-6, with TRBD2 identical over 11 bases. This CDR3 has 18 amino acids. The germline V gene has CDR1 ENHRY and CDR2 SYGVKD. With 5 bases clipped from V and 3 bases from J, the junction kept 9 bases outside the gene matches. CDR3 loop: CAISTQTSGRVGANVLTF. CDR3 nucleotides: TGTGCCATCAGTACTCAAACTAGCGGGAGAGTTGGGGCCAACGTCCTGACTTTC.

In this sample, this clonotype turned up a few times. The chain combines TRBV9 with TRBJ2-2; D possibly corresponds to TRBD2 (6 bases). The CDR3 runs to 15 residues. Trimming removed 4 bases from V and 7 bases from J, with 17 bases in between. Germline values: CDR1 SGDLS, CDR2 YYNGEE. The CDR3 DNA reads as TGTGCCAGCAGCCCCTTTGGGGGGATAAGCGGGGAGCTGTTTTTT. It codes for CASSPFGGISGELFF.

V usage is TRBV21-1 and J usage is TRBJ2-1; TRBD2 reflects the table's D call only, with no check against the DNA. TRBV21-1 is termed a pseudogene. The CDR3 loop spans 17 amino acids. CDR3 coding DNA: TGTGCCACCTCCAGGACTAGCGGGTCTAGCTCCTACAATGAGCAGTTCTTC. Translation gives CATSRTSGSSSYNEQFF.

This clonotype was detected many times. The V and J genes are TRBV3-1 and TRBJ2-7; D is uncertain. This CDR3 contains 14 residues. Germline loops: CDR1 LGHDT, CDR2 YNNKEL (reference sequence). V was clipped by 1 base and J by 0 bases, with 7 bases between them. CDR3 DNA sequence: TGTGCCAGCAGCCAAGGTATCAGCTCCTACGAGCAGTACTTC. Translated: CASSQGISSYEQYF.

This clonotype was seen only a few times. J is TRBJ2-2 and V is TRBV12-3 or TRBV12-4; 14 bases line up with TRBD2. V was pared by 5 bases and J by 6 bases, with 2 bases of the junction left unmatched. This CDR3 region has 15 residues. The CDR3 here is CASSPTSGGAGELFF. The CDR3 DNA follows: TGTGCCAGCAGTCCGACTAGCGGGGGGGCCGGGGAGCTGTTTTTT.

The table lists this clonotype with a few counts. The rearrangement uses TRBV6-2 or TRBV6-3 and TRBJ2-5; TRBD2 matches 7 bases. Germline loops: CDR1 MNHEY, CDR2 SVGEGT. The CDR3 extends over 14 amino acids. V trimming: 8 bases; J trimming: 3 bases; junction bases outside the gene matches: 9. CDR3 sequence: CASLLPGLKETQYF. CDR3 nucleotide sequence: TGTGCCAGCTTACTACCGGGACTAAAAGAGACCCAGTACTTC.

This clonotype was picked up many times. The chain links TRBV4-3 to TRBJ2-1; 9 positions match TRBD2. The CDR3 is made up of 17 amino acids. V lost 0 bases, J lost 9 bases, and 12 bases stayed unmatched. In germline, CDR1 is LGHNA, CDR2 YSLEER. The CDR3 reads CASSQDTSRGREVEQFF. The CDR3 DNA follows: TGCGCCAGCAGCCAAGATACAAGTCGCGGGAGGGAGGTTGAGCAGTTCTTC.

This clonotype was seen a handful of times. V is TRBV20-1 and J is TRBJ2-5; D tentatively fits TRBD1 or TRBD2 (5 bases each). This CDR3 comprises 15 residues. Germline lookup yields CDR1 DFQATT and CDR2 SNEGSKA (reference sequence). Trimming stripped 2 bases from V and 4 bases from J, with 17 bases between. The CDR3 loop is CSARRQGVRRETQYF. In DNA form, the CDR3 reads TGCAGTGCTAGACGCCAGGGAGTTCGTCGAGAGACCCAGTACTTC.

This clonotype was seen more than once but under ten times. V is TRBV7-2 and J is TRBJ2-7; 7 bases match TRBD1. This CDR3 spans 14 amino acids. Trimming cost V 5 bases and J 5 bases; bases outside gene matches: 9. Germline V gene lookup returns CDR1 SGHTA and CDR2 FQGNSA. The CDR3 reads CASSKPTGRNEQYF. CDR3 sequence (DNA): TGTGCCAGCAGCAAGCCGACAGGGCGGAACGAGCAGTACTTC. The whole variable domain, remainder taken from reference TRBV7-2 and TRBJ2-7, is GAGVSQSPSNKVTEKGKDVELRCDPISGHTALYWYRQSLGQGLEFLIYFQGNSAPDKSGLPSDRFSAERTGGSVSTLTIQRTQQEDSAVYLCASSKPTGRNEQYFGPGTRLTVT.

This clonotype has just a few counts. The chain couples TRBV5-5 to TRBJ1-4; possibly TRBD1 for D (6 bases). CDR3 size: 14 residues. Trimming left V 0 bases short and J 7 bases short, with 10 bases between. The germline gives CDR1 SGHKS, CDR2 YYEKEE (reference sequence). CDR3 bases: TGTGCCAGCAGCTTGGACAGGGAAAGTGAAAAACTGTTTTTT. Its protein is CASSLDRESEKLFF.

In its sample, this clonotype was seen a few times. The chain joins TRBV5-1 to TRBJ2-3, with 7 bases identical to TRBD1. After removal of 0 bases from V and 1 base from J, the junction contained 5 bases not matched to a gene. Germline V gene lookup returns CDR1 SGHRS and CDR2 YFSETQ. CDR3 length: 16 amino acids. The DNA for the CDR3 is TGCGCCAGCAGCTTGGCCCCGGGACAGCGCACAGATACGCAGTATTTT. Translated, it gives CASSLAPGQRTDTQYF.

This clonotype was seen a few times. V gene TRBV20-1 combines with J gene TRBJ2-2; tentatively, D is TRBD1 (5 bases). The length of the CDR3 is 13 residues. Germline V gene sequence: CDR1 DFQATT, CDR2 SNEGSKA (reference sequence). Trimming took 0 bases from V and 7 from J, leaving 9 bases between them. This CDR3 reads CSARDLGVGELFF. The CDR3 DNA sequence: TGCAGTGCTAGAGATTTAGGGGTCGGGGAGCTGTTTTTT.

This clonotype was found a few times. V gene TRBV4-1 combines with J gene TRBJ2-7; D gene ambiguous. The length of the CDR3 is 14 residues. V was clipped by 3 bases and J by 3 bases, with 12 bases between them. Germline V CDR1 and CDR2: MGHRA, YSYEKL. The CDR3 region is CASSQGPMVYEQYF. CDR3 nucleotide sequence: TGCGCCAGCAGCCAGGGCCCCATGGTCTACGAGCAGTACTTC.